The 19 T cell receptor beta chains reported below all come from one sample, sequenced in a study of blood T cell repertoires in COVID-19. Method: immunoSEQ multiplex PCR; TCRdb's copy keeps in-frame clones and lacks some. The sample contains tens of thousands of clones, approximately 81% of which appear only once. Sequencing was performed on PBMCs or T cells enriched from blood (not recorded which). Receptors originate from a middle-aged woman with acute COVID-19.

The chain combines TRBV10-3 with TRBJ2-5; 7 nucleotides match TRBD1. The CDR3 runs to 15 residues. Germline V CDR1 and CDR2: ENHRY, SYGVKD. With 8 bases clipped from V and 5 bases from J, the junction kept 14 bases outside the gene matches. DNA for the CDR3: TGTGCCATCTATATCCAGGGGACAGCCGGTGAGACCCAGTACTTC. Its translation: CAIYIQGTAGETQYF.

In its sample, this clone was seen a few times. J is TRBJ1-2 and V is TRBV29-1; 7 bases agree with TRBD1. Germline V gene data show CDR1 as SQVTM and CDR2 as ANQGSEA. The CDR3 contains 15 residues. J lost 4 bases, V lost 0 bases, and 8 bases had no gene match. The CDR3 loop is CSVEDGDSKLYGYTF. CDR3 coding DNA: TGCAGCGTTGAAGATGGGGACAGCAAGCTCTATGGCTACACCTTC.

This chain joins TRBV21-1 and TRBJ2-1; TRBD1, the table's D call, was not compared with the DNA. TRBV21-1 is a pseudogene. The CDR3 covers 15 residues. The CDR3, as DNA: TGTGCCAGCAGCAAAGGGGGGCCCTCCTACAATGAGCAGTTCTTC. Translation gives CASSKGGPSYNEQFF.

This chain connects TRBV18 to TRBJ1-5; 8 nucleotides match TRBD1. V was pared by 5 bases and J by 4 bases, with 7 bases of the junction left unmatched. This CDR3 has 15 amino acids. Germline V gene data show CDR1 as KGHSH and CDR2 as LQKENI. The CDR3 DNA follows: TGTGCCAGCTCAAAAGGACAGGGTGAGAATCAGCCCCAGCATTTT. This encodes CASSKGQGENQPQHF.

This clone was counted a few times. The chain has TRBV10-3 and TRBJ2-5; the D gene is possibly TRBD1 (5 bases). Germline loops: CDR1 ENHRY, CDR2 SYGVKD. The CDR3 has 13 amino acids. V was shortened by 7 bases and J by 2 bases, with 11 bases between the two germline ends. The CDR3: CAITGQGQETQYF. The CDR3 DNA follows: TGTGCCATCACAGGGCAGGGTCAAGAGACCCAGTACTTC.

The chain has TRBV2 and TRBJ1-1; possibly TRBD1 for D (5 bases). The germline gives CDR1 SNHLY, CDR2 FYNNEI. V was trimmed by 3 bases and J by 1 base, leaving 9 bases between them. The CDR3 has 14 amino acids. The chain's CDR3 is CASSDWGGNTEAFF. DNA of the CDR3: TGTGCCAGCAGTGATTGGGGGGGGAACACTGAAGCTTTCTTT.

CDR3 nucleotide sequence: TGTGCCAGCATGGGGGCGAGGAGTGGCTACACCTTC. It encodes CASMGARSGYTF. This chain joins TRBV27 and TRBJ1-2; TRBD1 might be the D (6 bases). The CDR3 spans 12 residues. Germline V gene lookup returns CDR1 MNHEY and CDR2 SMNVEV (reference sequence). Trimming shortened V by 7 bases and J by 7 bases, and 13 bases separated the two germline ends.

As DNA, the CDR3 is TGTGCCAGCAGGACAGGGGGCCTGACCGGGGAGCTGTTTTTT. Translated, it gives CASRTGGLTGELFF. This chain links TRBV25-1 with TRBJ2-2, with 10 bases that match TRBD1. The CDR3 covers 14 residues. J was trimmed by 5 bases and V by 6 bases; bases with no gene match: 3. Germline V gene sequence: CDR1 MGHDK, CDR2 SYGVNS.

The V gene is TRBV19, the J gene TRBJ1-1; D unresolved. Trimming removed 1 base at V and 4 bases at J, with 10 bases between. CDR3 length: 14 amino acids. Per germline, CDR1 LNHDA and CDR2 SQIVND (reference sequence). The CDR3 spells CASSIGDSTTEAFF. DNA of the CDR3: TGTGCCAGTAGTATAGGAGATTCTACCACTGAAGCTTTCTTT.

This sequence joins TRBV5-6 and TRBJ1-2; D not certain. Germline loops: CDR1 SGHDT, CDR2 YYEEEE. The CDR3 is 15 residues long. Trimming took 0 bases from V and 4 from J, leaving 13 bases between them. The CDR3 DNA is TGTGCCAGCAGCTTGGTGGGGTTGCGGGGCTATGGCTACACCTTC. This sequence encodes CASSLVGLRGYGYTF.

V and J are TRBV6-5 and TRBJ1-2; 9 bases are a match to TRBD1. Germline V gene sequence: CDR1 MNHEY, CDR2 SVGAGI. This CDR3 spans 15 amino acids. Unmatched junction bases numbered 8, after V lost 4 bases and J lost 5 bases. As DNA, the CDR3 is TGTGCCAGCAGTTTCTCCCCGGACAGGGGATATGGCTACACCTTC. Its translation is CASSFSPDRGYGYTF.

The chain links TRBV7-2 to TRBJ2-5; 9 nucleotides line up with TRBD2. From germline, CDR1 is SGHTA and CDR2 FQGNSA. CDR3 size: 15 residues. Trimming removed 4 bases from V and 5 bases from J; junction bases left unmatched: 8. This CDR3 is CASSSPAGGLETQYF. The CDR3 DNA reads TGTGCCAGCAGCTCCCCAGCGGGGGGTTTGGAGACCCAGTACTTC.

Concerning this clone: The same CDR3 can be traced to other DNA sequences in this sample. V and J are TRBV5-1 and TRBJ2-3, with D tentatively TRBD2 (5 bases). The V end was cut by 1 base, the J end by 3 bases, with 12 bases between. The germline V gene encodes CDR1 SGHRS and CDR2 YFSETQ. This CDR3 spans 15 amino acids. DNA for the CDR3: TGCGCCAGCAGCTTGCGAGGGTTGGGGACAGATACGCAGTATTTT. It yields the protein CASSLRGLGTDTQYF.

This chain connects TRBV11-3 to TRBJ2-7, with D maybe TRBD1 (5 bases). The V end lost 2 bases, the J end lost 2 bases, and 7 bases lay between the germline ends. This CDR3 is 13 amino acids long. CDR1 and CDR2 (germline): SGHNT, YENEEA. This CDR3 is CASSLSGTYEQYF. In DNA, the CDR3 is TGTGCCAGCAGCTTATCAGGGACCTACGAGCAGTACTTC.

The gene calls are TRBV9 and TRBJ2-3, with 16 bases identical to TRBD2. The germline V gene encodes CDR1 SGDLS and CDR2 YYNGEE. This CDR3 region has 16 residues. Trimming took 4 bases from V and 4 from J; bases not matched to a gene: 3. The CDR3 DNA follows: TGTGCCAGCAGCTCCGGGACTAGCGGGAGGGCAGATACGCAGTATTTT. Translated: CASSSGTSGRADTQYF.

The chain employs TRBV19 and TRBJ1-5; D is unclear. The CDR3 extends over 17 amino acids. From germline, CDR1 is LNHDA and CDR2 SQIVND (reference sequence). Trimming removed 4 bases at V and 0 bases at J, with 16 bases between. CDR3 loop: CASSTLGRQNSNQPQHF. In DNA, the CDR3 is TGTGCCAGTAGTACCCTGGGGAGACAAAATAGCAATCAGCCCCAGCATTTT.

The gene calls are TRBV28 and TRBJ2-5; 8 bases map to TRBD2. This CDR3 contains 15 residues. Germline loops: CDR1 MDHEN, CDR2 SYDVKM. V was pared by 5 bases and J by 7 bases, with 12 bases of the junction left unmatched. The CDR3 is CASSPRSSGRGTQYF. CDR3 nucleotides: TGTGCCAGCAGTCCGAGAAGCAGCGGGAGAGGGACCCAGTACTTC. The full variable domain, its missing parts supplied by reference TRBV28 and TRBJ2-5, is DVKVTQSSRYLVKRTGEKVFLECVQDMDHENMFWYRQDPGLGLRLIYFSYDVKMKEKGDIPEGYSVSREKKERFSLILESASTNQTSMYLCASSPRSSGRGTQYFGPGTRLLVL.

This chain connects TRBV28 to TRBJ1-2, with D possibly being TRBD1 (5 bases). Germline CDR1 reads MDHEN; CDR2 reads SYDVKM. The CDR3 totals 12 residues. V lost 5 bases and J lost 8, with 12 bases in between. Written as DNA, the CDR3 is TGTGCCAGCAGTCCAGGGAATTGGGGCTACACCTTC. Translation: CASSPGNWGYTF.

In this sample, this clone turned up a few times. This chain connects TRBV3-1 (or the pseudogene TRBV3-2) to TRBJ1-1; TRBD1 agrees at 7 bases. J lost 4 bases, V lost 11 bases, and 7 bases had no gene match. Germline V gene data show CDR1 as LGHDT and CDR2 as YNNKEL (reference sequence). There are 12 residues in the CDR3. CDR3 sequence reads: CASGRDSTEAFF. The CDR3 nucleotides are TGTGCCTCCGGAAGGGACAGCACTGAAGCTTTCTTT.